The 25 T cell receptor beta chains listed next were all sequenced from one sample in a study of blood T cell repertoires in COVID-19. Assay: immunoSEQ multiplex PCR; the TCRdb copy retains only in-frame clones and omits some. The table shows about 220,000 clones, with less than 90% occurring only once. The specimen sequenced was PBMCs or T cells enriched from blood (not recorded which). The receptors here all came from a woman aged 25 to 39 who had recovered from COVID-19.

The chain combines TRBV5-1 with TRBJ2-1, with 7 bases fitting TRBD1. CDR1 is SGHRS and CDR2 is YFSETQ in the germline V gene. The CDR3 is 15 amino acids. The V and J ends lost 4 bases and 2 bases, in that order; junction bases with no gene match: 6. The CDR3: CASSPEGQTYNEQFF. DNA of the CDR3: TGCGCCAGCAGCCCCGAGGGACAGACCTACAATGAGCAGTTCTTC.

V usage is TRBV5-1 and J usage is TRBJ2-5; D perhaps matches TRBD2 (6 bases). From germline, CDR1 is SGHRS and CDR2 YFSETQ. The CDR3 is 14 residues long. V was trimmed by 1 base and J by 2 bases, leaving 9 bases between them. CDR3 protein: CASSLPAGQETQYF. CDR3 in DNA: TGCGCCAGCAGCTTGCCGGCGGGGCAAGAGACCCAGTACTTC.

The gene calls are TRBV7-2 and TRBJ2-5, with D possibly matching TRBD2 (5 bases). This CDR3 has 14 amino acids. Trimming pared 1 base from V and 2 bases from J, leaving 8 bases between. The germline gives CDR1 SGHTA, CDR2 FQGNSA. In DNA form, the CDR3 reads TGTGCCAGCAGCTTAGATACGGGACAAGAGACCCAGTACTTC. Translated: CASSLDTGQETQYF.

The V and J genes are TRBV18 and TRBJ1-5, with 8 positions matching TRBD1. Germline V CDR1 and CDR2: KGHSH, LQKENI. V was clipped by 5 bases and J by 6 bases; unmatched bases: 6. This CDR3 is 14 amino acids long. CDR3 region: CASSLDRDGQPQHF. The CDR3 DNA follows: TGTGCCAGCTCATTGGACAGGGATGGTCAGCCCCAGCATTTT.

The gene calls are TRBV27 and TRBJ2-6; perhaps TRBD2 as D (6 bases). The CDR3 is 15 residues long. CDR1 MNHEY and CDR2 SMNVEV come from the germline V gene (reference sequence). Trimming stripped 3 bases from V and 5 bases from J, with 11 bases between. CDR3 in amino acids: CASSFVGGRANVLTF. CDR3 nucleotide sequence: TGTGCCAGCAGTTTCGTCGGAGGGCGGGCCAACGTCCTGACTTTC.

This chain connects TRBV7-3 to TRBJ1-2; possible D gene TRBD1, 6 bases. The CDR3 is made up of 14 amino acids. Looked up from germline, CDR1 is SGHTA and CDR2 is FQGTGA. V was clipped by 5 bases and J by 8 bases, with 18 bases between them. CDR3 nucleotide sequence: TGTGCCAGCAGCCCAGACAGGAGTGAGGTCGGCTACACCTTC. The encoded protein is CASSPDRSEVGYTF. The entire variable domain, with the rest obtained from reference TRBV7-3 and TRBJ1-2, is as follows: GAGVSQTPSNKVTEKGKYVELRCDPISGHTALYWYRQSLGQGPEFLIYFQGTGAADDSGLPNDRFFAVRPEGSVSTLKIQRTERGDSAVYLCASSPDRSEVGYTFGSGTRLTVV.

The chain carries TRBV5-1 and TRBJ1-1; no clear D gene. The germline gives CDR1 SGHRS, CDR2 YFSETQ. The CDR3 runs to 15 residues. V lost 1 base and J 0 bases, leaving 10 bases between the germline ends. CDR3 in DNA: TGCGCCAGCAGCTTGAGGCGGGGAATGAACACTGAAGCTTTCTTT. Encoded protein: CASSLRRGMNTEAFF.

This chain joins TRBV5-6 and TRBJ1-6, with D maybe TRBD1 (6 bases). Trimming left V 1 base short and J 8 bases short, with 10 bases between. This CDR3 region has 14 residues. The germline V gene encodes CDR1 SGHDT and CDR2 YYEEEE. CDR3 in amino acids: CASSLRGRDSPLHF. CDR3 sequence (DNA): TGTGCCAGCAGCTTGAGGGGGAGGGATTCACCCCTCCACTTT. The whole variable domain, remainder taken from reference TRBV5-6 and TRBJ1-6, is DAGVTQSPTHLIKTRGQQVTLRCSPKSGHDTVSWYQQALGQGPQFIFQYYEEEERQRGNFPDRFSGHQFPNYSSELNVNALLLGDSALYLCASSLRGRDSPLHFGNGTRLTVT.

The V gene is TRBV5-4, the J gene TRBJ2-7; D not resolved. The CDR3 spans 13 residues. Trimming stripped 4 bases from V and 7 bases from J, with 15 bases between. Germline lookup yields CDR1 SGHNT and CDR2 YYREEE (reference sequence). CDR3 protein: CASSRMPQLEQYF. The CDR3, as DNA: TGTGCCAGCAGCCGCATGCCTCAACTGGAGCAGTACTTC.

The CDR3 DNA follows: TGCGCCAGCAGCCAGGAGGACAGGAGGGATGGCAATCAGCCCCAGCATTTT. This gives the protein CASSQEDRRDGNQPQHF. V and J are TRBV4-3 and TRBJ1-5; 7 bases map to TRBD1. This CDR3 is 17 amino acids long. Germline V gene lookup returns CDR1 LGHNA and CDR2 YSLEER. Unmatched junction bases numbered 10, after V lost 3 bases and J lost 2 bases.

V gene TRBV18 combines with J gene TRBJ1-2, with TRBD1 identical over 7 bases. Germline V gene lookup returns CDR1 KGHSH and CDR2 LQKENI. The junction had 13 bases not matched to a gene; V was cut back by 6 bases and J by 6 bases. CDR3 length equals 15 residues. The CDR3 reads CASSPDRDRYNGYTF. CDR3 nucleotide sequence: TGTGCCAGCTCCCCTGACAGGGATCGGTATAATGGCTACACCTTC.

The chain uses TRBV4-3 and TRBJ2-2; 7 bases align to TRBD1. After removal of 0 bases from V and 4 bases from J, the junction contained 2 bases not matched to a gene. In germline, CDR1 is LGHNA, CDR2 YSLEER. There are 15 residues in the CDR3. DNA of the CDR3: TGCGCCAGCAGCCAAGAATCAGGGGGCACCGGGGAGCTGTTTTTT. Its protein is CASSQESGGTGELFF.

This sequence joins TRBV16 and TRBJ1-4; D gene uncertain. V dropped 3 bases and J dropped 6 bases, with 11 bases sitting between them. The length of the CDR3 is 14 residues. In germline, CDR1 is KGHSY, CDR2 FQNENV. The CDR3 DNA follows: TGTGCCAGCAGCCACCTGGCGGGGTATGAAAAACTGTTTTTT. The encoded protein is CASSHLAGYEKLFF. The full variable domain, in which reference TRBV16 and TRBJ1-4 provide the parts outside the CDR3, is GEEVAQTPKHLVRGEGQKAKLYCAPIKGHSYVFWYQQVLKNEFKFLISFQNENVFDETGMPKERFSAKCLPNSPCSLEIQATKLEDSAVYFCASSHLAGYEKLFFGSGTQLSVL.

The chain links TRBV3-1 (or the pseudogene TRBV3-2) to TRBJ2-3; 9 nucleotides agree with TRBD2. From germline, CDR1 is LGHDT and CDR2 YNNKEL (reference sequence). V lost 2 bases to trimming and J lost 6 bases; unmatched junction nucleotides: 3. CDR3 size: 14 residues. CDR3 nucleotide sequence: TGTGCCAGCAGCCAATTTGCGGGAGGGGATACGCAGTATTTT. Translation: CASSQFAGGDTQYF.

The gene calls are TRBV19 and TRBJ1-6; D is undetermined. Germline values: CDR1 LNHDA, CDR2 SQIVND (reference sequence). V lost 4 bases to trimming and J lost 9 bases, with 7 bases between them. The CDR3 sequence is 12 residues long. CDR3 bases: TGTGCCAGTAGTACCCAATCTTCACCCCTCCACTTT. It yields the protein CASSTQSSPLHF.

The rearrangement uses TRBV12-3 or TRBV12-4 and TRBJ2-1, with D possibly being TRBD2 (5 bases). The CDR3 extends over 12 amino acids. Trimming left V 5 bases short and J 9 bases short, with 11 bases between. DNA for the CDR3: TGTGCCAGCAGTCTACCTGAGGGTGAGCAGTTCTTC. Protein: CASSLPEGEQFF.

The chain joins TRBV19 to TRBJ2-4, with 7 positions matching TRBD1. Trimming took 5 bases from V and 2 from J; bases not matched to a gene: 9. The CDR3 has 16 amino acids. Per germline, CDR1 LNHDA and CDR2 SQIVND (reference sequence). CDR3 protein: CASSSTATGTKNIQYF. As DNA, the CDR3 is TGTGCCAGTAGTTCCACGGCGACAGGGACCAAAAACATTCAGTACTTC.

The CDR3 DNA sequence: TGTGCCAGCAGCTCTGACAGGGAGGACTATGGCTACACCTTC. Its protein product is CASSSDREDYGYTF. The chain uses TRBV13 and TRBJ1-2; 7 bases fit TRBD1. Germline CDR1 PRHDT, CDR2 FYEKMQ (reference sequence). The V gene end was trimmed by 4 bases and the J gene end by 3 bases; junction bases not matched to a gene: 5. This CDR3 spans 14 amino acids.

The CDR3 region is CASSLAGGPTDTQYF. CDR3 nucleotides: TGTGCCAGCAGCCTAGCGGGGGGGCCGACAGATACGCAGTATTTT. This chain uses TRBV9 with TRBJ2-3; TRBD2 matches at 12 bases. The CDR3 length is 15 residues. V dropped 4 bases and J dropped 3; count of bases not matched to a gene: 3. The germline V gene encodes CDR1 SGDLS and CDR2 YYNGEE. The whole variable domain, remainder taken from reference TRBV9 and TRBJ2-3, is DSGVTQTPKHLITATGQRVTLRCSPRSGDLSVYWYQQSLDQGLQFLIQYYNGEERAKGNILERFSAQQFPDLHSELNLSSLELGDSALYFCASSLAGGPTDTQYFGPGTRLTVL.

This chain joins TRBV7-9 and TRBJ1-1, with TRBD1 matching over 9 bases. CDR1 is SEHNR, CDR2 FQNEAQ, per germline (reference sequence). The J segment lost 7 bases and the V segment lost 4 bases, leaving 4 bases of the junction unmatched. The CDR3 sequence is 13 residues long. The chain's CDR3 is CASSWDRDGEAFF. The CDR3 DNA sequence: TGTGCCAGCAGCTGGGACAGGGATGGTGAAGCTTTCTTT. Full variable domain (missing parts from reference TRBV7-9 and TRBJ1-1): DTGVSQNPRHKITKRGQNVTFRCDPISEHNRLYWYRQTLGQGPEFLTYFQNEAQLEKSRLLSDRFSAERPKGSFSTLEIQRTEQGDSAMYLCASSWDRDGEAFFGQGTRLTVV.

This clone has just one count. This sequence joins TRBV11-1 and TRBJ1-1; D gene ambiguous. CDR1 and CDR2 (germline): SGHAT, FQDESV (reference sequence). Trimming left V 0 bases short and J 1 base short, with 6 bases between. CDR3 length: 14 residues. The DNA for the CDR3 is TGTGCCAGCAGCTTAGCCGGTCCGAACACTGAAGCTTTCTTT. This translates into CASSLAGPNTEAFF.

This sequence joins TRBV4-1 and TRBJ1-5; possible D gene TRBD1, 6 bases. Trimming removed 1 base at V and 2 bases at J, with 9 bases between. The length of the CDR3 is 15 residues. Germline lookup yields CDR1 MGHRA and CDR2 YSYEKL. CDR3 sequence (DNA): TGCGCCAGCAGCCAAGGACAGGTTGGCAATCAGCCCCAGCATTTT. Amino acid sequence: CASSQGQVGNQPQHF.

This sequence joins TRBV10-3 and TRBJ1-1; weak D call: TRBD1 (5 bases). Trimming removed 3 bases from V and 3 bases from J, with 11 bases in between. CDR1 is ENHRY, CDR2 SYGVKD, per germline. The CDR3 has 14 residues. The CDR3 loop is CAISDKDTYTEAFF. The CDR3 DNA sequence: TGTGCCATCAGTGATAAGGACACGTACACTGAAGCTTTCTTT.

V is TRBV4-3 and J is TRBJ1-1; D unresolved. The CDR3 spans 13 residues. V was trimmed by 1 base and J by 1 base, leaving 4 bases between them. Germline CDR1 LGHNA, CDR2 YSLEER. In nucleotides, the CDR3 is TGCGCCAGCAGCCAAGGAGAGAACACTGAAGCTTTCTTT. Its translation: CASSQGENTEAFF.

The CDR3 loop is CASSYSTADNSPLHF. The CDR3 DNA sequence: TGTGCCAGCAGTTACTCGACTGCCGATAATTCACCCCTCCACTTT. The chain recombines TRBV6-5 with TRBJ1-6; D is uncertain. This CDR3 has 15 residues. The V and J ends lost 0 bases and 5 bases respectively, with 8 bases between them. The germline CDR1 and CDR2 sequences are MNHEY and SVGAGI.